One sample yielded the 10 T cell receptor beta chains listed below, sequenced in a study of T cells in Graves' hyperthyroidism and ophthalmopathy. Regions amplified from RNA transcripts were the TCR beta CDR3 regions. First-round RT-PCR of the TCR CDR3 relied on the HTBI primer set. Each CDR3 protein gets one entry after TCRdb re-called the multiplex PCR reads with MiXCR. The repertoire consists of 640,000 or so distinct CDR3 sequences, with approximately 14% occurring once and the leading ten covering about 4.5%. Specimen: blood. The receptors shown here come from a woman in her forties with Graves' ophthalmopathy.

This clonotype was counted many times. The V and J genes are TRBV6-5 and TRBJ2-4, with D possibly TRBD1 on 6 matching bases. Trimming stripped 0 bases from V and 4 bases from J, with 10 bases between. This CDR3 has 15 residues. Germline V CDR1 and CDR2: MNHEY, SVGAGI. The CDR3 is CASSYSTQGKNIQYF. Written as DNA, the CDR3 is TGTGCCAGCAGTTACTCGACACAGGGAAAAAACATTCAGTACTTC.

This clonotype has at least ten counts. J is TRBJ2-7 and V is TRBV6-2 or TRBV6-3; TRBD2 matches 7 bases. Germline CDR1 is MNHEY and CDR2 is SVGEGT. The CDR3 runs 13 residues. The J segment lost 0 bases and the V segment lost 8 bases, leaving 4 bases of the junction unmatched. CDR3 coding DNA: TGTGCCAGCGCGGCTAGCGGCTCCTACGAGCAGTACTTC. Protein sequence: CASAASGSYEQYF.

This clonotype was observed many times. The genes are TRBV28 and TRBJ2-7; 14 bases are a match to TRBD2. V was clipped by 5 bases and J by 8 bases; unmatched bases: 11. Germline V gene lookup returns CDR1 MDHEN and CDR2 SYDVKM. This CDR3 comprises 16 residues. The CDR3 DNA reads as TGTGCCAGCAGTCCGCGCCGACTAGCGGGAGGGGGGAAGCAGTACTTC. Amino acids: CASSPRRLAGGGKQYF.

Only a few counts were recorded for this clonotype. The rearrangement links TRBV2 to TRBJ2-5; D ambiguous. This CDR3 has 13 residues. Trimming removed 4 bases from V and 3 bases from J, with 9 bases in between. Germline V gene lookup returns CDR1 SNHLY and CDR2 FYNNEI. The CDR3 protein is CASSGLVEETQYF. The CDR3 bases are TGTGCCAGCAGTGGTTTGGTGGAAGAGACCCAGTACTTC.

V usage is TRBV12-3 or TRBV12-4 and J usage is TRBJ2-5, with D maybe TRBD1 (5 bases). Trimming stripped 6 bases from V and 1 base from J, with 9 bases between. The CDR3 is made up of 13 amino acids. CDR3 sequence reads: CASRGRAQETQYF. The CDR3, as DNA: TGTGCCAGCAGAGGCAGGGCCCAAGAGACCCAGTACTTC.

The J gene is TRBJ1-1, the V gene TRBV11-2; 12 bases fit TRBD1. Germline lookup yields CDR1 SGHAT and CDR2 FQNNGV. Trimming cost V 3 bases and J 11 bases; bases outside gene matches: 13. The CDR3 loop spans 16 amino acids. The CDR3 coding sequence is TGTGCCAGCAGCTTCAGGCCGGGACAGGGGGCCGGGCGGGCTTTCTTT. Translated: CASSFRPGQGAGRAFF.

There are a few counts of this clonotype. The chain has TRBV29-1 and TRBJ2-5; 8 bases are shared with TRBD1. Looked up from germline, CDR1 is SQVTM and CDR2 is ANQGSEA. V lost 3 bases to trimming and J lost 1 base; unmatched junction nucleotides: 7. There are 15 residues in the CDR3. For the CDR3, the DNA is TGCAGCGTTGATCCCGGACAGGGCGGCCAAGAGACCCAGTACTTC. Residues: CSVDPGQGGQETQYF.

This clonotype was picked up many times. This sequence joins TRBV9 and TRBJ2-7; 7 positions agree with TRBD2. The CDR3 extends over 13 amino acids. From germline, CDR1 is SGDLS and CDR2 YYNGEE. V lost 0 bases to trimming and J lost 6 bases; unmatched junction nucleotides: 3. The CDR3 here is CASSVVSSGEQYF. As DNA, the CDR3 is TGTGCCAGCAGCGTAGTGTCTAGCGGCGAGCAGTACTTC.

On this clonotype itself: A read error is possible here, since a much larger clone lies one base away. The rearrangement joins TRBV12-3 or TRBV12-4 to TRBJ1-2, with no clear D. The CDR3 has 16 amino acids. In DNA form, the CDR3 reads TGTACCAGCAGTTTCGGGGTGGGGTTAATTCGCGGAGGCTACACCTTC. This gives the protein CTSSFGVGLIRGGYTF.

This clonotype was observed at least ten times. This chain connects TRBV2 to TRBJ1-1; weak D call: TRBD1 (5 bases). In germline, CDR1 is SNHLY, CDR2 FYNNEI. V was shortened by 4 bases and J by 5 bases, with 26 bases between the two germline ends. This CDR3 has 18 residues. The CDR3 DNA reads as TGTGCCAGCAGTGCTCGGTTCGACAGAAGTACCATTAATACTGAAGCTTTCTTT. Residues: CASSARFDRSTINTEAFF. Together with reference TRBV2 and TRBJ1-1, the CDR3 gives the full variable domain: EPEVTQTPSHQVTQMGQEVILRCVPISNHLYFYWYRQILGQKVEFLVSFYNNEISEKSEIFDDQFSVERPDGSNFTLKIRSTKLEDSAMYFCASSARFDRSTINTEAFFGQGTRLTVV.